Listed below are T cell receptor beta chains from one sample, sequenced in a study of T cell changes during pregnancy in multiple sclerosis. Assay: immunoSEQ multiplex PCR; the TCRdb copy retains only in-frame clones and omits some. The table includes some 80,000 clones, around 90% detected once. The sample in question was peripheral blood, obtained before pregnancy. The receptors stem from a female donor with multiple sclerosis, enrolled in a pregnancy study. Each CDR3 is given with its conserved first and last residue. A D gene is named only where the DNA matches it firmly. Not every row has a clone size; where given, it reads once, few, many or a size class.

J gene: TRBJ2-3
clone size: -
D gene: TRBD2
V gene: TRBV5-1
CDR3 protein: CASSLAGAGGTDTQYF
CDR3 DNA: TGCGCCAGCAGCTTGGCCGGGGCGGGGGGAACAGATACGCAGTATTTT

J gene: TRBJ2-7
clone size: -
D gene: TRBD1
V gene: TRBV5-6
CDR3 protein: CASRRTGTYEQYF
CDR3 DNA: TGTGCCAGCAGGCGGACAGGGACCTACGAGCAGTACTTC

J gene: TRBJ1-5
clone size: few
D gene: TRBD1
V gene: TRBV19
CDR3 protein: CASSWEGDSSNQPQHF
CDR3 DNA: TGTGCCAGTAGTTGGGAAGGGGACAGCAGCAATCAGCCCCAGCATTTT

J gene: TRBJ1-2
clone size: few
D gene: TRBD1
V gene: TRBV4-1
CDR3 protein: CASSQVTGGDYGYTF
CDR3 DNA: TGCGCCAGCAGCCAAGTGACAGGGGGAGACTATGGCTACACCTTC

J gene: TRBJ2-5
clone size: -
D gene: -
V gene: TRBV6-5
CDR3 protein: CASSFPGEWETQYF
CDR3 DNA: TGTGCCAGCAGTTTCCCGGGGGAGTGGGAGACCCAGTACTTC

J gene: TRBJ2-2
clone size: -
D gene: TRBD2
V gene: TRBV9
CDR3 protein: CASSVGLGGFANTGELFF
CDR3 DNA: TGTGCCAGCAGCGTAGGGCTGGGGGGGTTCGCGAACACCGGGGAGCTGTTTTTT

J gene: TRBJ1-2
clone size: -
D gene: -
V gene: TRBV6-6
CDR3 protein: CASSYSGGSGYTF
CDR3 DNA: TGTGCCAGCAGTTACTCCGGAGGGAGCGGCTACACCTTC

J gene: TRBJ1-4
clone size: once
D gene: TRBD1
V gene: TRBV10-3
CDR3 protein: CAISEGGQGGLFF
CDR3 DNA: TGTGCCATCAGCGAGGGGGGACAGGGCGGACTGTTTTTT

J gene: TRBJ1-3
clone size: -
D gene: -
V gene: TRBV29-1
CDR3 protein: CSVDDSRSGNTIYF
CDR3 DNA: TGCAGCGTTGATGACAGCCGCTCTGGAAACACCATATATTTT

J gene: TRBJ1-6
clone size: -
D gene: -
V gene: TRBV7-9
CDR3 protein: CASSRGTSSYNSPLHF
CDR3 DNA: TGTGCCAGCAGCCGGGGGACTAGCTCCTATAATTCACCCCTCCACTTT

J gene: TRBJ2-1
clone size: -
D gene: TRBD1
V gene: TRBV6-6
CDR3 protein: CASRDRGRGTYNEQFF
CDR3 DNA: TGTGCCAGCAGGGACAGGGGGCGAGGGACCTACAATGAGCAGTTCTTC

J gene: TRBJ1-6
clone size: -
D gene: -
V gene: TRBV10-3
CDR3 protein: CAISDSNDLARGAPLHF
CDR3 DNA: TGTGCCATCAGTGATTCTAACGACCTTGCAAGGGGCGCACCCCTCCACTTT

J gene: TRBJ1-5
clone size: few
D gene: -
V gene: TRBV5-6
CDR3 protein: CASSLGQASNQPQHF
CDR3 DNA: TGTGCCAGCAGCTTGGGACAGGCGAGCAATCAGCCCCAGCATTTT

J gene: TRBJ1-5
clone size: once
D gene: TRBD1
V gene: TRBV12-5
CDR3 protein: CASGGDSLLSNQPQHF
CDR3 DNA: TGTGCTAGTGGTGGGGACAGTCTTCTTAGCAATCAGCCCCAGCATTTT

J gene: TRBJ2-5
clone size: -
D gene: TRBD2
V gene: TRBV10-3
CDR3 protein: CAISEMASGYQETQYF
CDR3 DNA: TGTGCCATCAGTGAAATGGCTAGCGGGTACCAAGAGACCCAGTACTTC

J gene: TRBJ2-1
clone size: -
D gene: -
V gene: TRBV13
CDR3 protein: CASSPRLGNEQFF
CDR3 DNA: TGTGCCAGCAGCCCCAGACTGGGCAATGAGCAGTTCTTC

J gene: TRBJ2-1
clone size: -
D gene: TRBD1
V gene: TRBV5-6
CDR3 protein: CASSTGTGFYNEQFF
CDR3 DNA: TGTGCCAGCAGCACCGGGACAGGCTTTTACAATGAGCAGTTCTTC

J gene: TRBJ2-7
clone size: -
D gene: -
V gene: TRBV5-1
CDR3 protein: CASSLQSGTSAVYEQYF
CDR3 DNA: TGCGCCAGCAGCTTGCAAAGCGGTACCTCTGCCGTGTACGAGCAGTACTTC

J gene: TRBJ1-3
clone size: -
D gene: -
V gene: TRBV27
CDR3 protein: CASSYSPTPSGNTIYF
CDR3 DNA: TGTGCCAGCAGTTATTCTCCGACACCATCGGGAAACACCATATATTTT

J gene: TRBJ2-6
clone size: -
D gene: -
V gene: TRBV5-4
CDR3 protein: CASSLTGTGANVLTF
CDR3 DNA: TGTGCCAGCAGCTTGACAGGGACTGGGGCCAACGTCCTGACTTTC

J gene: TRBJ2-1
clone size: -
D gene: TRBD2
V gene: TRBV2
CDR3 protein: CASREGTSGGDEQFF
CDR3 DNA: TGTGCCAGCAGGGAAGGGACTAGCGGGGGTGATGAGCAGTTCTTC

J gene: TRBJ1-1
clone size: -
D gene: -
V gene: TRBV4-1
CDR3 protein: CASSQDAGGGTEAFF
CDR3 DNA: TGCGCCAGCAGCCAAGACGCCGGGGGTGGGACTGAAGCTTTCTTT

J gene: TRBJ1-5
clone size: -
D gene: TRBD1
V gene: TRBV10-2
CDR3 protein: CASSKPGTGFQPQHF
CDR3 DNA: TGCGCCAGCAGTAAACCCGGGACAGGGTTTCAGCCCCAGCATTTT

J gene: TRBJ2-6
clone size: -
D gene: -
V gene: TRBV5-5
CDR3 protein: CASSSTPGTGANVLTF
CDR3 DNA: TGTGCCAGCAGCTCCACCCCAGGGACTGGGGCCAACGTCCTGACTTTC

J gene: TRBJ2-3
clone size: -
D gene: -
V gene: TRBV18
CDR3 protein: CASSPRQLVDTQYF
CDR3 DNA: TGTGCCAGCTCACCGAGACAGTTGGTAGATACGCAGTATTTT

J gene: TRBJ1-1
clone size: -
D gene: -
V gene: TRBV7-9
CDR3 protein: CASSHSGIGIEAFF
CDR3 DNA: TGTGCCAGCAGCCACTCAGGTATAGGTATTGAAGCTTTCTTT

J gene: TRBJ2-6
clone size: -
D gene: -
V gene: TRBV19
CDR3 protein: CASGGHSGANVLTF
CDR3 DNA: TGTGCCAGTGGGGGCCACTCTGGGGCCAACGTCCTGACTTTC

J gene: TRBJ1-1
clone size: -
D gene: -
V gene: TRBV6-1
CDR3 protein: CASSESVNTEAFF
CDR3 DNA: TGTGCCAGCAGTGAATCCGTGAACACTGAAGCTTTCTTT

J gene: TRBJ1-2
clone size: -
D gene: -
V gene: TRBV6-1
CDR3 protein: CASSESGEFGYTF
CDR3 DNA: TGTGCCAGCAGTGAATCCGGGGAATTCGGCTACACCTTC

J gene: TRBJ1-2
clone size: -
D gene: -
V gene: TRBV27
CDR3 protein: CASSFDSDYGYTF
CDR3 DNA: TGTGCCAGCAGTTTCGACAGTGACTATGGCTACACCTTC

J gene: TRBJ2-7
clone size: -
D gene: TRBD1
V gene: TRBV30
CDR3 protein: CAWAWGQGAPYEQYF
CDR3 DNA: TGTGCCTGGGCGTGGGGACAGGGGGCTCCCTACGAGCAGTACTTC

J gene: TRBJ1-6
clone size: few
D gene: TRBD1
V gene: TRBV11-2
CDR3 protein: CASSPGQGGSPLHF
CDR3 DNA: TGTGCCAGCAGCCCCGGACAGGGAGGATCACCCCTCCACTTT

J gene: TRBJ2-2
clone size: -
D gene: TRBD2
V gene: TRBV7-2
CDR3 protein: CASSARLASGELFF
CDR3 DNA: TGTGCCAGCAGCGCCAGACTAGCTTCAGGGGAGCTGTTTTTT